The 18 T cell receptor beta chains given below trace back to one sample, sequenced in a study of T-cell memory formation after mild COVID-19. TCRdb processed the 5' RACE reads anew with MiXCR; each CDR3 protein has one entry. The data contain tens of thousands of distinct CDR3 sequences, 12% of them singletons. Sequencing was done on a sample of PBMCs or a T cell subset sorted from them (not recorded which). These receptors all stem from a man between 18 and 29 years old who had mild COVID-19 (a few samples of this study predate the infection). Cell type and time point are not known.

The chain has TRBV6-2 or TRBV6-3 and TRBJ2-5, with 8 nucleotides matching TRBD2. The junction had 6 bases not matched to a gene; V was cut back by 3 bases and J by 0 bases. Germline loops: CDR1 MNHEY, CDR2 SVGEGT. The CDR3 has 16 residues. In DNA, the CDR3 is TGTGCCAGCAGTTATCAGGGCGGGGGGAACCAAGAGACCCAGTACTTC. Protein product: CASSYQGGGNQETQYF.

The chain joins TRBV7-2 to TRBJ2-2, with TRBD2 identical over 9 bases. The CDR3 totals 15 residues. With V trimmed by 3 bases and J by 5 bases, 4 bases remained unmatched. CDR1 and CDR2 from the germline V gene are SGHTA and FQGNSA. The CDR3 nucleotides read TGTGCCAGCAGCTTTAGGACTAGCGATACCGGGGAGCTGTTTTTT. Amino acid sequence: CASSFRTSDTGELFF.

This clonotype has just a few counts. The V gene is TRBV5-8, the J gene TRBJ2-3, with D maybe TRBD1 (5 bases). This CDR3 is 16 amino acids long. With 8 bases removed from V and 0 bases from J, the gap between germline ends came to 19 bases. Germline CDR1 SGHTS, CDR2 YDEGEE. CDR3: CARAPGQDHSTDTQYF. CDR3 sequence (DNA): TGTGCCAGAGCTCCAGGGCAGGACCACAGCACAGATACGCAGTATTTT.

The chain recombines TRBV18 with TRBJ1-2; 9 nucleotides line up with TRBD1. The CDR3 covers 16 residues. Trimming took 3 bases from V and 4 from J; bases not matched to a gene: 9. Germline CDR1 is KGHSH and CDR2 is LQKENI. CDR3 protein: CASSPGTGSRGYGYTF. The CDR3 nucleotides read TGTGCCAGCTCACCTGGGACAGGGAGTCGTGGCTATGGCTACACCTTC. Complete variable domain (other parts from reference TRBV18 and TRBJ1-2): NAGVMQNPRHLVRRRGQEARLRCSPMKGHSHVYWYRQLPEEGLKFMVYLQKENIIDESGMPKERFSAEFPKEGPSILRIQQVVRGDSAAYFCASSPGTGSRGYGYTFGSGTRLTVV.

Many counts were recorded for this clonotype. The V gene is TRBV7-2, the J gene TRBJ2-3; tentative D call: TRBD1 (6 bases). Germline loops: CDR1 SGHTA, CDR2 FQGNSA. V lost 0 bases to trimming and J lost 8 bases, with 12 bases between them. This CDR3 spans 14 amino acids. In DNA form, the CDR3 reads TGTGCCAGCAGCTTAGCGGGGGCGATTCGTACGCAGTATTTT. Translating it yields CASSLAGAIRTQYF. Full variable domain (outside the CDR3, taken from reference TRBV7-2 and TRBJ2-3): GAGVSQSPSNKVTEKGKDVELRCDPISGHTALYWYRQSLGQGLEFLIYFQGNSAPDKSGLPSDRFSAERTGGSVSTLTIQRTQQEDSAVYLCASSLAGAIRTQYFGPGTRLTVL.

This clonotype was observed a few times. V is TRBV9 and J is TRBJ2-1, with 8 bases matching TRBD1. Germline V lookup: CDR1 SGDLS, CDR2 YYNGEE. The V gene end was trimmed by 3 bases and the J gene end by 5 bases; junction bases not matched to a gene: 4. The CDR3 runs to 14 residues. CDR3 coding DNA: TGTGCCAGCAGCGAACAGGGGGGAAACAATGAGCAGTTCTTC. Amino acids: CASSEQGGNNEQFF.

The chain recombines TRBV20-1 with TRBJ2-1; TRBD2 aligns across 13 bases. Germline V gene lookup returns CDR1 DFQATT and CDR2 SNEGSKA (reference sequence). Trimming cost V 6 bases and J 0 bases; bases outside gene matches: 5. CDR3 length equals 16 residues. CDR3 sequence: CSAVLAGGNSYNEQFF. The CDR3 DNA reads TGCAGTGCGGTACTAGCGGGGGGGAACTCCTACAATGAGCAGTTCTTC.

This clonotype showed up many times. This chain uses TRBV7-9 with TRBJ2-3; no reliable D call. This CDR3 has 11 amino acids. The germline V gene encodes CDR1 SEHNR and CDR2 FQNEAQ (reference sequence). Trimming took off 3 bases at V and 3 bases at J, with 1 base between the two ends. The CDR3 nucleotides read TGTGCCAGCAGCTTTACAGATACGCAGTATTTT. Translating it yields CASSFTDTQYF.

This clonotype was detected only a few times. This chain connects TRBV5-6 to TRBJ1-6; possible D gene TRBD1, 5 bases. V lost 5 bases and J lost 0, with 15 bases in between. Germline V gene lookup returns CDR1 SGHDT and CDR2 YYEEEE. There are 17 residues in the CDR3. As DNA, the CDR3 is TGTGCCAGCAGTCCCGGGACGACGAGCTCCTATAATTCACCCCTCCACTTT. The encoded protein is CASSPGTTSSYNSPLHF.

This clonotype occurred a few times. This sequence joins TRBV7-9 and TRBJ1-4; D is perhaps TRBD1 (5 bases). CDR1 and CDR2 (germline): SEHNR, FQNEAQ (reference sequence). The germline V and J ends were trimmed by 5 bases and 8 bases, with 15 bases remaining between them. There are 14 residues in the CDR3. The CDR3 coding sequence is TGTGCCAGCAGCCGCCTAGGGGTTGGGGAAAAACTGTTTTTT. It is translated as CASSRLGVGEKLFF.

By its share, this clonotype is medium-sized. The V call is TRBV20-1, the J call TRBJ2-3, with 9 positions matching TRBD2. The ends lost 3 bases at V and 3 bases at J; junction bases unmatched: 7. CDR1 DFQATT and CDR2 SNEGSKA come from the germline V gene (reference sequence). The CDR3 has 15 amino acids. The CDR3 is CSASQRTSGTDTQYF. CDR3 in DNA: TGCAGTGCTAGCCAAAGAACTAGCGGGACAGATACGCAGTATTTT.

This clonotype was recorded many times. The chain is built from TRBV6-6 and TRBJ2-3, with D perhaps matching TRBD1 (5 bases). The CDR3 is made up of 16 amino acids. Trimming took off 1 base at V and 6 bases at J, with 17 bases between the two ends. The germline CDR1 and CDR2 sequences are MNHNY and SVGAGI (reference sequence). CDR3: CASSYFSPSGADTQYF. As DNA, the CDR3 is TGTGCCAGCAGTTACTTTAGTCCTTCTGGGGCGGATACGCAGTATTTT.

This chain joins TRBV7-2 and TRBJ1-1, with D possibly TRBD1 on 5 matching bases. Trimming left V 5 bases short and J 4 bases short, with 11 bases between. The CDR3 is made up of 13 amino acids. CDR1 is SGHTA and CDR2 is FQGNSA in the germline V gene. The CDR3 spells CASSTTGGTEAFF. The CDR3 coding sequence is TGTGCCAGCAGCACCACAGGAGGCACTGAAGCTTTCTTT. The full variable domain, its missing parts supplied by reference TRBV7-2 and TRBJ1-1, is GAGVSQSPSNKVTEKGKDVELRCDPISGHTALYWYRQSLGQGLEFLIYFQGNSAPDKSGLPSDRFSAERTGGSVSTLTIQRTQQEDSAVYLCASSTTGGTEAFFGQGTRLTVV.

This clonotype came up a few times. This rearrangement joins TRBV24-1 to TRBJ2-3; D tentatively reads TRBD1 or TRBD2 (5 bases each). V was shortened by 4 bases and J by 6 bases, with 19 bases between the two germline ends. This CDR3 is built from 16 residues. Germline lookup yields CDR1 KGHDR and CDR2 SFDVKD. CDR3: CATSDPQGGGSDTQYF. CDR3 coding DNA: TGTGCCACCAGTGACCCCCAGGGTGGGGGATCGGATACGCAGTATTTT.

This clonotype was found a few times. The chain is built from TRBV3-1 and TRBJ2-7, with a weak D call TRBD2 (5 bases). The CDR3 extends over 11 amino acids. Germline CDR1 LGHDT, CDR2 YNNKEL (reference sequence). Trimming shortened V by 8 bases and J by 9 bases, and 14 bases separated the two germline ends. CDR3 sequence: CASGNGGAQYF. CDR3 nucleotide sequence: TGTGCCAGCGGGAACGGAGGAGCGCAGTACTTC.

The CDR3 DNA follows: TGTGCCAGCAGCCAAATAGCGGGGGAAGAGACCCAGTACTTC. It encodes CASSQIAGEETQYF. This sequence joins TRBV3-1 and TRBJ2-5, with 9 bases matching TRBD2. Germline V gives CDR1 LGHDT, CDR2 YNNKEL (reference sequence). CDR3 size: 14 residues. The trim removed 2 bases at V and 3 bases at J, leaving 1 base unmatched.

This clonotype came up a few times. V gene TRBV6-2 or TRBV6-3 combines with J gene TRBJ2-1, with 7 bases that match TRBD2. The CDR3 covers 11 residues. V dropped 8 bases and J dropped 7; count of bases not matched to a gene: 2. The germline V gene encodes CDR1 MNHEY and CDR2 SVGEGT. The CDR3 is CASWGGNEQFF. In nucleotides, the CDR3 is TGTGCCAGCTGGGGGGGGAATGAGCAGTTCTTC.

This clonotype has a count of ten or more. CDR3 DNA sequence: TGTGCCAGCAGTTCCCGAGGAGGGGGGAATGAGCAGTTCTTC. Translated: CASSSRGGGNEQFF. The chain combines TRBV12-3 or TRBV12-4 with TRBJ2-1; perhaps D is TRBD1 or TRBD2 (6 bases each). The CDR3 runs 14 residues. Deletions cut 4 bases from V and 7 bases from J, with 14 bases between.